These T cell receptor beta chains were read from a single sample in a study of T cell changes during pregnancy in multiple sclerosis. Sequenced by immunoSEQ multiplex PCR; TCRdb stores in-frame clones only, minus some. The sample lists approximately 60,000 clones, about nine tenths occurring once. Sequenced material: peripheral blood, taken in the third trimester of pregnancy. These receptors came from a female donor in good health, enrolled as a control in a pregnancy study. CDR3s include the opening cysteine and the closing phenylalanine or tryptophan. D genes are given only for firm matches. Size is stated for part of the rows, as once, few or many counts, or as a class when the clone is expanded.

V gene	J gene	clone size	D gene	CDR3 DNA	CDR3 protein
TRBV2	TRBJ2-5	-	TRBD2	TGTGCCAGCAGCGGTAGGACTAGCGGTCTCGCAGGTACCCAGTACTTC	CASSGRTSGLAGTQYF
TRBV19	TRBJ1-2	-	TRBD1	TGTGCCAGTAGTCTAAACCAGGGACAGAACTATGGCTACACCTTC	CASSLNQGQNYGYTF
TRBV2	TRBJ2-7	once	-	TGTGCCAGCAGTGCGCTCCTTACATTAGCCTTGGGGGCCGAGCAGTACTTC	CASSALLTLALGAEQYF
TRBV15	TRBJ1-1	once	-	TGTGCCACCAGCAGAGAACGGGGGGGGAACACTGAAGCTTTCTTT	CATSRERGGNTEAFF
TRBV20-1	TRBJ1-2	few	-	TGCAGTGCTAACGGGATCTATGGCTACACCTTC	CSANGIYGYTF
TRBV11-3	TRBJ1-2	-	-	TGTGCCAGCAGCGGTACACCGGAGCATAACTATGGCTACACCTTC	CASSGTPEHNYGYTF
TRBV19	TRBJ2-1	once	TRBD2	TGTGCCAGTAGCCAGCGGGACCAGCAGTTCTTC	CASSQRDQQFF
TRBV19	TRBJ1-1	-	-	TGTGCCAGTAGATCCCCAGTTACCAACACTGAAGCTTTCTTT	CASRSPVTNTEAFF
TRBV2	TRBJ2-1	once	-	TGTGCCAGCAGTGAAGCGAGAAGGGGGCTAGCGTGGGATGAGCAGTTCTTC	CASSEARRGLAWDEQFF
TRBV6-1	TRBJ2-7	-	-	TGTGCCAGCAAGCGGGTGGCTGATTCCTACGAGCAGTACTTC	CASKRVADSYEQYF
TRBV19	TRBJ2-7	-	-	TGTGCCAGTAGCGGGGCCTACGAGCAGTACTTC	CASSGAYEQYF
TRBV19	TRBJ1-2	-	TRBD1	TGTGCCAGCAACCCCTTAGGGACAGGGCCTAACTATGGCTACACCTTC	CASNPLGTGPNYGYTF
TRBV13	TRBJ1-4	-	TRBD1	TGTGCCAGCAGCTGCCGGGGCCTACAGGGGTCGGGGAATAATGAAAAACTGTTTTTT	CASSCRGLQGSGNNEKLFF
TRBV6-1	TRBJ2-7	few	-	TGTGCCAGCAGTGGGGGCTCCTTCCGTGTGGTGGGGGAGCAGTACTTC	CASSGGSFRVVGEQYF
TRBV30	TRBJ2-5	-	-	TGTGCCTGGGAGACCTCGGGGGAGACCCAGTACTTC	CAWETSGETQYF
TRBV10-3	TRBJ2-3	-	TRBD2	TGTGCCATCAGTGGTGACGGCGGGGGGGCCGCAGATACGCAGTATTTT	CAISGDGGGAADTQYF
TRBV18	TRBJ2-2	-	-	TGTGCCAGCTCAACTAGATCCGGGGCCGGGGAGCTGTTTTTT	CASSTRSGAGELFF